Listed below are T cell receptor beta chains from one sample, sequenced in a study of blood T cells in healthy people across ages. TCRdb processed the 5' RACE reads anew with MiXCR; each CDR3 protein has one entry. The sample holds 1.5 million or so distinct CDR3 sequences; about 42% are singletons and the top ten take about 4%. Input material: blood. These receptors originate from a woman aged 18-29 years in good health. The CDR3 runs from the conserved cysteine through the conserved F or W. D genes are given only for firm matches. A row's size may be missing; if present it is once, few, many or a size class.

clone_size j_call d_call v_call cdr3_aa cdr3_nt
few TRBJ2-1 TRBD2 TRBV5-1 CASSAYSGVYNEQFF TGCGCCAGCAGCGCCTATAGCGGGGTCTACAATGAGCAGTTCTTC
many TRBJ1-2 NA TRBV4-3 CASSLERHRRNTF TGCGCCAGCAGCCTTGAGCGGCACAGGAGAAACACCTTC
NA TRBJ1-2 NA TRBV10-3 CAIRGGQNYGYTF TGTGCCATCAGGGGCGGACAGAACTATGGCTACACCTTC
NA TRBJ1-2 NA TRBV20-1 CSAIGNGYTF TGCAGTGCTATAGGCAATGGCTACACCTTC
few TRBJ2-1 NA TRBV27 CASSPTQANNEQFF TGTGCCAGCAGTCCCACCCAAGCGAACAATGAGCAGTTCTTC
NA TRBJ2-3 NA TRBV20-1 CSARDPGEVPDTQYF TGCAGTGCTAGAGACCCGGGAGAAGTACCAGATACGCAGTATTTT
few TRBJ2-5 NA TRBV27 CASSLKWQSQETQYF TGTGCCAGCAGCCTTAAATGGCAGTCGCAAGAGACCCAGTACTTC
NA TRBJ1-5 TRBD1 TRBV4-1 CASSQDGRDRVDQPQHF TGCGCCAGCAGCCAAGATGGGCGGGACAGGGTAGATCAGCCCCAGCATTTT
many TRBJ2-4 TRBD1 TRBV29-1 CSVSATGANIQYF TGCAGCGTCTCCGCGACAGGGGCAAACATTCAGTACTTC
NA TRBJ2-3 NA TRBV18 CVSSPHADTQYF TGTGTCAGCTCACCACATGCGGATACGCAGTATTTT
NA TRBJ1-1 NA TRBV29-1 CSGIGGTGAFF TGCAGCGGCATCGGGGGGACGGGCGCTTTCTTT
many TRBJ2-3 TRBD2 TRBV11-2 CASSLGRLAGGTDTQYF TGTGCCAGCAGCTTAGGCCGACTAGCGGGGGGCACAGATACGCAGTATTTT
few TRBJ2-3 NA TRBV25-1 CASSDGFTDTQYF TGTGCCAGCAGTGATGGCTTCACAGATACGCAGTATTTT
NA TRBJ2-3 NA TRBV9 CASSVSGRFSTDTQYF TGTGCCAGCAGCGTATCGGGACGATTTAGCACAGATACGCAGTATTTT
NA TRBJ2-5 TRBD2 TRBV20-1 CSASGTRPRETQYF TGCAGTGCTTCCGGGACTAGACCGAGGGAGACCCAGTACTTC
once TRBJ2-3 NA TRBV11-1 CASSAGPDTQYF TGTGCCAGCAGCGCGGGACCAGATACGCAGTATTTT
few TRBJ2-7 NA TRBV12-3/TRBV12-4 CASSCLNRDSYEQYF TGTGCCAGCAGTTGCCTTAACAGGGATTCCTACGAGCAGTACTTC
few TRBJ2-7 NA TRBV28 CASQRTVGAEQYF TGTGCCAGCCAAAGGACAGTTGGGGCCGAGCAGTACTTC
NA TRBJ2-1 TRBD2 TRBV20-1 CSAIRLAGAYNEQFF TGCAGTGCTATAAGACTAGCGGGGGCTTACAATGAGCAGTTCTTC
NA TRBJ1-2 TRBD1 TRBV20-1 CSARRDRVYGYTF TGCAGTGCAAGACGGGACAGGGTCTATGGCTACACCTTC
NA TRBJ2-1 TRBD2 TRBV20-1 CSAPGLAGVGEQFF TGCAGTGCACCCGGACTAGCGGGAGTTGGGGAGCAGTTCTTC
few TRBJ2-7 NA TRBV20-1 CSASSGGPLDEQYF TGCAGTGCCAGTTCAGGGGGGCCTCTCGACGAGCAGTACTTC
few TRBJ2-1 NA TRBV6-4 CASSEDTHNEQFF TGTGCCAGCAGTGAGGACACTCACAATGAGCAGTTCTTC
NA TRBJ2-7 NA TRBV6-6 CASSSPSGVPLYEQYF TGTGCCAGCAGTTCACCCTCGGGAGTCCCCCTCTACGAGCAGTACTTC
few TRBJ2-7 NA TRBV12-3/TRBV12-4 CASSLSWTYEQYF TGTGCCAGCAGTTTAAGCTGGACCTACGAGCAGTACTTC
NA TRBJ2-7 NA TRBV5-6 CASWVGGTAYEQYF TGTGCCAGCTGGGTAGGCGGGACAGCATACGAGCAGTACTTC
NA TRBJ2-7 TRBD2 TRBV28 CASSPSRLARSYEQYF TGTGCCAGCAGTCCCTCTAGACTAGCGAGATCCTACGAGCAGTACTTC
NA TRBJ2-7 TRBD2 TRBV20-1 CSASSGGSSYNEQYF TGCAGTGCTTCTAGCGGGGGGAGCTCCTACAATGAGCAGTACTTC
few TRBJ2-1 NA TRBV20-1 CSARPRSGSSYNEQFF TGCAGTGCTCGGCCCCGTAGCGGAAGCTCCTACAATGAGCAGTTCTTC
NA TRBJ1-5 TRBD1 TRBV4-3 CASSHGTGGNQPQHF TGCGCCAGCAGCCACGGGACAGGTGGCAATCAGCCCCAGCATTTT
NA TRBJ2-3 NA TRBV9 CASSVGTVVADTQYF TGTGCCAGCAGCGTAGGGACAGTGGTAGCAGATACGCAGTATTTT
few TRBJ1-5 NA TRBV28 CASRRPGVAGLSNQPQHF TGTGCCAGCAGGAGACCAGGAGTGGCAGGCCTTAGCAATCAGCCCCAGCATTTT
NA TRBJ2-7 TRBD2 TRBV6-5 CANSYRTRSYEQYF TGTGCCAACAGTTACCGGACTAGATCCTACGAGCAGTACTTC
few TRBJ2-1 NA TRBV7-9 CASSRPQSRLSDEQFF TGTGCCAGCAGCCGACCTCAGAGCCGACTCAGCGATGAGCAGTTCTTC
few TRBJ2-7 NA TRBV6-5 CASSPPALLEQYF TGTGCCAGCAGCCCCCCGGCGTTGCTCGAGCAGTACTTC
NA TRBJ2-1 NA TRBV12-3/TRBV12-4 CASGSHQTDNEQFF TGTGCCAGCGGTTCCCACCAGACAGACAATGAGCAGTTCTTC
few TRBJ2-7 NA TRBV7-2 CASSFTSPSYEQYF TGTGCCAGCAGCTTCACCAGCCCTTCCTACGAGCAGTACTTC
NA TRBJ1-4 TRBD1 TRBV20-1 CSTTGQPSGNEKLFF TGCAGTACTACGGGACAGCCTAGTGGCAATGAAAAACTGTTTTTT
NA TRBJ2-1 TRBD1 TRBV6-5 CASSHALLGGEQFF TGTGCCAGCAGCCACGCATTGCTAGGGGGCGAGCAGTTCTTC
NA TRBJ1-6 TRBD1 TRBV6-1 CASSNVGQGANSPLHF TGTGCCAGCAGCAATGTCGGACAGGGGGCTAATTCACCCCTCCACTTT
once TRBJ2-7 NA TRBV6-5 CTSSYSKGWGSYEQYF TGTACCAGCAGTTACTCGAAAGGGTGGGGATCCTACGAGCAGTACTTC
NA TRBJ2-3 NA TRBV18 CASSQAIGDTDTQYF TGTGCCAGCTCCCAGGCAATCGGCGACACAGATACGCAGTATTTT
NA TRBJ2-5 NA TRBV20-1 CSAARGDKTQYF TGCAGTGCAGCCCGAGGGGATAAGACCCAGTACTTC
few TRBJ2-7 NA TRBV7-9 CASSLGHPGPYEQYF TGTGCCAGCAGCCTGGGGCATCCAGGGCCCTACGAGCAGTACTTC
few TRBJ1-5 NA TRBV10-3 CAISGTYDQPQHF TGTGCCATCAGTGGGACTTACGATCAGCCCCAGCATTTT
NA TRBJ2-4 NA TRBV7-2 CASSPGGGAKNIQYF TGTGCCAGCTCCCCAGGCGGAGGGGCCAAAAACATTCAGTACTTC
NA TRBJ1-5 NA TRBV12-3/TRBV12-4 CASTPDGRNQPQHF TGTGCCAGCACCCCGGACGGACGCAATCAGCCCCAGCATTTT
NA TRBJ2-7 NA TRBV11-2 CASSADSLDSYEQYF TGTGCCAGCAGCGCAGACAGCCTAGACTCCTACGAGCAGTACTTC
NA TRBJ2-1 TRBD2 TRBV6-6 CASKTSGFGNEQFF TGTGCCAGCAAGACTAGCGGGTTTGGCAATGAGCAGTTCTTC
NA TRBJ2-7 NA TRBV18 CASSPLSGFSYEQYF TGTGCCAGCTCACCACTTTCGGGGTTTTCTTACGAGCAGTACTTC
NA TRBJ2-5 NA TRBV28 CASSFRDWALQETQYF TGTGCCAGCAGTTTTAGAGACTGGGCACTCCAAGAGACCCAGTACTTC
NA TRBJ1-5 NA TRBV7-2 CASSLERGLGQPQHF TGTGCCAGCAGCTTAGAGCGGGGGCTAGGTCAGCCCCAGCATTTT
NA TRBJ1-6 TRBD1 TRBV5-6 CASSWTGSPLHF TGTGCCAGCAGCTGGACAGGTTCACCCCTCCACTTT
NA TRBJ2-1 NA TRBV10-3 CAISEQAKVSFF TGTGCCATCAGTGAGCAAGCCAAGGTCTCGTTCTTC